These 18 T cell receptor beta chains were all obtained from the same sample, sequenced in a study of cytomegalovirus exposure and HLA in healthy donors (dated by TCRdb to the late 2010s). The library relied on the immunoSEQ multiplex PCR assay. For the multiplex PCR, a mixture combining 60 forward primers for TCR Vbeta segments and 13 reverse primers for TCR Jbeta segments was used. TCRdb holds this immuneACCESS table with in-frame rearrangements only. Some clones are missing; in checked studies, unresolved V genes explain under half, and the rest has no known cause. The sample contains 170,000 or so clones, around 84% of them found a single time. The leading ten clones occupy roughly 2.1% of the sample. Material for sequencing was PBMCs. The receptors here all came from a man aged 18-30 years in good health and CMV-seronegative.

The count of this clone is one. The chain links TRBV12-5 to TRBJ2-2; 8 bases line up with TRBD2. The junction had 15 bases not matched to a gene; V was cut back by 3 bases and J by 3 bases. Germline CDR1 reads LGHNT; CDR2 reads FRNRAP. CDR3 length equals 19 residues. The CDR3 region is CASGFVVLAERGDTGELFF. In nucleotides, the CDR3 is TGTGCTAGTGGTTTTGTTGTACTAGCGGAGAGGGGAGACACCGGGGAGCTGTTTTTT.

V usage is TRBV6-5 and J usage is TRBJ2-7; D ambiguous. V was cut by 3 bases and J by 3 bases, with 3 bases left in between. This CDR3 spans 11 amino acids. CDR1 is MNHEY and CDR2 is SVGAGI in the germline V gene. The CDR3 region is CASSYRYEQYF. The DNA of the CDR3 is TGTGCCAGCAGTTATCGCTACGAGCAGTACTTC.

The CDR3: CASSRQGRPSTDTQYF. As DNA, the CDR3 is TGTGCCAGCAGCAGACAGGGTAGGCCTAGCACAGATACGCAGTATTTT. The V call is TRBV2, the J call TRBJ2-3; 7 nucleotides agree with TRBD1. This CDR3 is built from 16 residues. The V gene's germline CDR1 is SNHLY and CDR2 FYNNEI. V lost 6 bases to trimming and J lost 0 bases; unmatched junction nucleotides: 9. Filled out from reference TRBV2 and TRBJ2-3, the complete variable domain reads EPEVTQTPSHQVTQMGQEVILRCVPISNHLYFYWYRQILGQKVEFLVSFYNNEISEKSEIFDDQFSVERPDGSNFTLKIRSTKLEDSAMYFCASSRQGRPSTDTQYFGPGTRLTVL.

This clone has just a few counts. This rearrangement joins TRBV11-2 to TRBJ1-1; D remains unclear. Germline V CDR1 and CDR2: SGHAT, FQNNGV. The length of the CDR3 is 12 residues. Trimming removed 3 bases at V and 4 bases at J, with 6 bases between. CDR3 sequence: CASSLIGTEAFF. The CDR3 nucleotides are TGTGCCAGCAGCTTGATCGGCACTGAAGCTTTCTTT.

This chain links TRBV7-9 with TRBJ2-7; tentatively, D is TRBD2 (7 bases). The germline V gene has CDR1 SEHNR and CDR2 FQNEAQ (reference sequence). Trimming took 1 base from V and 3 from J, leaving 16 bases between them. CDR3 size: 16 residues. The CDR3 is CASSLVLAGANYEQYF. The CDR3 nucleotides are TGTGCCAGCAGCTTAGTCCTGGCGGGGGCCAACTACGAGCAGTACTTC.

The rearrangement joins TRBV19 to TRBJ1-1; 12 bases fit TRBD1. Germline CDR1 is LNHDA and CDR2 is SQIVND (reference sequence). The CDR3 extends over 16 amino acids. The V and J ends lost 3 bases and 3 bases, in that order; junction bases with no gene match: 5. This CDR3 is CASSIGTGGLDTEAFF. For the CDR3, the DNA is TGTGCCAGTAGTATTGGGACAGGGGGCCTGGACACTGAAGCTTTCTTT. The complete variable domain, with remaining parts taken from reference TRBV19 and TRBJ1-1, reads DGGITQSPKYLFRKEGQNVTLSCEQNLNHDAMYWYRQDPGQGLRLIYYSQIVNDFQKGDIAEGYSVSREKKESFPLTVTSAQKNPTAFYLCASSIGTGGLDTEAFFGQGTRLTVV.

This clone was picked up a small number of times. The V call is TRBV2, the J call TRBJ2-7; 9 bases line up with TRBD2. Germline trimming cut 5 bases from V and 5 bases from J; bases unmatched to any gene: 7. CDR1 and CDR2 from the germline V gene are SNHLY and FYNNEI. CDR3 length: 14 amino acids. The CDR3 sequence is CASSLSGGLDEQYF. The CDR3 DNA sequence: TGTGCCAGCAGTTTAAGCGGGGGGCTAGACGAGCAGTACTTC.

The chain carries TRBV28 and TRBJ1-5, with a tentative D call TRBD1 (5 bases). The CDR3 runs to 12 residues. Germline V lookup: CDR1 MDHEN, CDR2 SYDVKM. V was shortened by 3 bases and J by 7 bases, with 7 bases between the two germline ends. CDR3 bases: TGTGCCAGCAGTTTTAGGGGCCAGCCCCAGCATTTT. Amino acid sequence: CASSFRGQPQHF.

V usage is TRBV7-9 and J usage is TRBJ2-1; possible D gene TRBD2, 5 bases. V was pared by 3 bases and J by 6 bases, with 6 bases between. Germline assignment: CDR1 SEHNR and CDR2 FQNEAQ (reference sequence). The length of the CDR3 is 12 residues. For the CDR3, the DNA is TGTGCCAGCAGCTTCGCGGGCAATGAGCAGTTCTTC. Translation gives CASSFAGNEQFF.

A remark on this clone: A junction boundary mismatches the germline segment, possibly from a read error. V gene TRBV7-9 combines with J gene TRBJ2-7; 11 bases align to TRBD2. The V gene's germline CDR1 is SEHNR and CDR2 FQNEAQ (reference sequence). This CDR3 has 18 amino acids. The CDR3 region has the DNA TGTTCCAGCAGCTTCCTCCCCGTTAGCGGGAGGGGAGACTACGAGCAGTACTTC. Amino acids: CSSSFLPVSGRGDYEQYF.

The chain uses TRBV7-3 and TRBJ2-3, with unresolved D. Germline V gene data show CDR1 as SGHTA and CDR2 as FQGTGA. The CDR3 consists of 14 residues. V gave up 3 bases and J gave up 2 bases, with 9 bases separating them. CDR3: CASSFRSVTDTQYF. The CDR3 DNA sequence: TGTGCCAGCAGCTTTCGGTCGGTCACAGATACGCAGTATTTT.

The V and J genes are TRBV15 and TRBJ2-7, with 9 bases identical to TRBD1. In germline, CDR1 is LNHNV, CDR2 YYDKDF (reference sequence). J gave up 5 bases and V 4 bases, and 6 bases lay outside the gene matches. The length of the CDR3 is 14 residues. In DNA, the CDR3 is TGTGCCACCAGCACAGGGACAGGGAGGAACGAGCAGTACTTC. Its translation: CATSTGTGRNEQYF.

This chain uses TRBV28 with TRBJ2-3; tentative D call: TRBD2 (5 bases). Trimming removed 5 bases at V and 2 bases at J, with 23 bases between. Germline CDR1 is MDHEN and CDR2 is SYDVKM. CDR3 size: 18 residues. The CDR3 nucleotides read TGTGCCAGCAGTACCCCGGACTTGGCACGCCCCCACACAGATACGCAGTATTTT. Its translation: CASSTPDLARPHTDTQYF.

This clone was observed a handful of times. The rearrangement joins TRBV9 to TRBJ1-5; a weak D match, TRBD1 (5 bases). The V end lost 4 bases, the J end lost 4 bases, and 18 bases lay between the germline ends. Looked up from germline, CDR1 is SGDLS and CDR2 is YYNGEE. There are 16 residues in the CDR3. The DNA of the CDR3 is TGTGCCAGCAGCCCTGGGGGGGGTGGGTTGAATCAGCCCCAGCATTTT. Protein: CASSPGGGGLNQPQHF.

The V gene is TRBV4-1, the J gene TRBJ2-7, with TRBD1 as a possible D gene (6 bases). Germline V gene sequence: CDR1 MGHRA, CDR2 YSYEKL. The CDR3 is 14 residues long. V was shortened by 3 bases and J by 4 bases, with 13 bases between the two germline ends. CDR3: CASSQGAGEYEQYF. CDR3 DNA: TGCGCCAGCAGCCAGGGGGCAGGGGAATACGAGCAGTACTTC.

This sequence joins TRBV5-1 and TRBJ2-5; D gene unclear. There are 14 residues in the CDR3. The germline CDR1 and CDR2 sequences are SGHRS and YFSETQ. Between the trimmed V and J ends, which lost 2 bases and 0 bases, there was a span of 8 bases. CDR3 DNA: TGCGCCAGCAGCTTCGATCCGGACCAAGAGACCCAGTACTTC. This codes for CASSFDPDQETQYF.

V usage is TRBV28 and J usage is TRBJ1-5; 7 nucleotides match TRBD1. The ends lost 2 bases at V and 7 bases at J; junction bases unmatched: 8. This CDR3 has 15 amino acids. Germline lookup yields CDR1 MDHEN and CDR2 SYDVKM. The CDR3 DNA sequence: TGTGCCAGCAGTTTACTAAGGACAGGCGGCCAGCCCCAGCATTTT. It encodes CASSLLRTGGQPQHF.

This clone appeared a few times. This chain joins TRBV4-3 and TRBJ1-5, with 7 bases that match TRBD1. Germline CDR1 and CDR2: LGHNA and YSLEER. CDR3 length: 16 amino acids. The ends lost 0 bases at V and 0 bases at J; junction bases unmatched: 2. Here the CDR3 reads CASSQDPGGSNQPQHF. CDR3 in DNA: TGCGCCAGCAGCCAAGATCCAGGGGGTAGCAATCAGCCCCAGCATTTT.